This paragraph reports one T cell receptor (beta chain). The junction and the germline gene differ at one end; a read error may be behind it. These data are taken from a study of regulatory T cells in long-lasting Graves disease. Relying on iRepertoire HTBI primers and Arm-PCR of CDR3 regions, the team built TCR beta libraries. TCRdb used MiXCR to reprocess the multiplex PCR reads, holding one entry per CDR3 protein. This table holds roughly 490,000 distinct CDR3 sequences, less than 25% found once. The CDR3 runs 13 residues. Germline lookup yields CDR1 LNHDA and CDR2 SQIVND (reference sequence). Time point described: persistent/refractory GD, antithyroid drugs over 5 years with positive TRAb. Researchers made the TCR library from RNA that was extracted from PBMCs.

The TCR sequence derives from a female donor with Graves disease. The gene calls are TRBV19 and TRBJ1-4; 8 nucleotides agree with TRBD1. Here the sequenced sample was peripheral blood mononuclear cells (PBMCs), taken when the disease was refractory, from a patient treated with antithyroid drugs. CDR3 protein: CTSRWTGRKKLFF. The CDR3 DNA is TGTACCAGTCGTTGGACAGGGAGGAAAAAACTGTTTTTT.